The 26 T cell receptor beta chains given below trace back to one sample, sequenced in a study of low-dose radiotherapy and immunotherapy resistance in tumors. Alpha and beta chains were covered, as first-strand cDNA relied on TRAV- and TRBV-specific primers. The TCRs were subjected to amplification over around 18 PCR cycles employing a constant-region primer in conjunction with a V-primer adapter. TCRdb independently ran MiXCR on the reads; one entry per CDR3 protein. The sample contains tens of thousands of distinct CDR3 sequences, about 26% of which appear only once. The time point denotes: before trial treatment. Source: PBMCs, taken before treatment. The receptor set was obtained from a male donor with rectosigmoid adenocarcinoma.

This clonotype has a count of ten or more. This sequence joins TRBV6-2 or TRBV6-3 and TRBJ2-7, with TRBD1 matching over 8 bases. Looked up from germline, CDR1 is MNHEY and CDR2 is SVGEGT. There are 13 residues in the CDR3. V was pared by 6 bases and J by 5 bases, with 6 bases of the junction left unmatched. As DNA, the CDR3 is TGTGCCAGCAGACCACAGGGGGGCAACGAGCAGTACTTC. The encoded protein is CASRPQGGNEQYF.

This clonotype was recorded at least ten times. J is TRBJ1-1 and V is TRBV6-2 or TRBV6-3, with 8 bases matching TRBD1. V dropped 7 bases and J dropped 6; count of bases not matched to a gene: 10. Germline CDR1 MNHEY, CDR2 SVGEGT. The CDR3 sequence is 14 residues long. The CDR3 nucleotides are TGTGCCAGCATACTCCGGGACAGGTCCCCTGAAGCTTTCTTT. Protein sequence: CASILRDRSPEAFF.

This clonotype was picked up many times. This chain connects TRBV4-3 to TRBJ2-7, with 11 bases lining up with TRBD1. This CDR3 has 16 residues. CDR1 is LGHNA, CDR2 YSLEER, per germline. V lost 0 bases, J lost 2 bases, and 3 bases stayed unmatched. CDR3 sequence (DNA): TGCGCCAGCAGCCAAGAGGCGGGACAGGGGGCCTACGAGCAGTACTTC. This encodes CASSQEAGQGAYEQYF.

In its sample, this clonotype was seen many times. This chain connects TRBV28 to TRBJ2-2; TRBD1 agrees at 8 bases. Germline CDR1 MDHEN, CDR2 SYDVKM. CDR3 length equals 16 residues. V dropped 6 bases and J dropped 7; count of bases not matched to a gene: 13. The CDR3 bases are TGTGCCAGCAGACCTGCGGGACAGGCGAGTGGCGGGGAGCTGTTTTTT. Protein: CASRPAGQASGGELFF.

The table lists this clonotype with a few counts. The CDR3 coding sequence is TGTGCCACCCGCTCGACAGGGGGAAGGGAGACCCAGTACTTC. It encodes CATRSTGGRETQYF. The rearrangement joins TRBV6-2 or TRBV6-3 to TRBJ2-5; the match to TRBD1 covers 9 bases. The ends lost 10 bases at V and 5 bases at J; junction bases unmatched: 11. Germline CDR1 and CDR2: MNHEY and SVGEGT. This CDR3 region has 14 residues.

This clonotype was observed at least ten times. The chain joins TRBV11-2 to TRBJ1-1, with D perhaps matching TRBD1 (5 bases). The length of the CDR3 is 15 residues. The ends were cut back, 4 bases at V and 3 bases at J, with 15 bases in the middle. Looked up from germline, CDR1 is SGHAT and CDR2 is FQNNGV. CDR3 nucleotides: TGTGCCAGCAGCTCCCTTTGGGGCCTTGACACTGAAGCTTTCTTT. Protein product: CASSSLWGLDTEAFF.

Concerning this clonotype itself: This likely came from a read error, as a far larger clone is one base away. The chain recombines TRBV5-3 with TRBJ2-7; TRBD2 matches at 12 bases. TRBV5-3 is an ORF for which the function is uncertain. The length of the CDR3 is 15 residues. Trimming cost V 8 bases and J 6 bases; bases outside gene matches: 12. CDR3 region: CASRAVTSGSTEQYF. The CDR3 region has the DNA TGTGCCAGCCGGGCCGTGACTAGCGGGAGTACCGAGCAGTACTTC.

There are many counts of this clonotype. J is TRBJ2-1 and V is TRBV20-1; possibly TRBD2 for D (5 bases). Germline CDR1 is DFQATT and CDR2 is SNEGSKA (reference sequence). CDR3 length equals 12 residues. The CDR3: CRADSSRDEQFF. The CDR3 nucleotides read TGCAGGGCGGACTCATCTAGGGATGAGCAGTTCTTC.

The gene calls are TRBV7-3 and TRBJ2-1, with TRBD1 matching over 8 bases. The CDR3 is 15 residues long. V was clipped by 4 bases and J by 6 bases; unmatched bases: 8. From germline, CDR1 is SGHTA and CDR2 FQGTGA. The CDR3 sequence: CASSSRTGIPNEQFF. Here the CDR3 DNA reads TGTGCCAGCAGCTCTCGGACAGGGATCCCCAATGAGCAGTTCTTC. The variable domain in full, completed from reference TRBV7-3 and TRBJ2-1, reads GAGVSQTPSNKVTEKGKYVELRCDPISGHTALYWYRQSLGQGPEFLIYFQGTGAADDSGLPNDRFFAVRPEGSVSTLKIQRTERGDSAVYLCASSSRTGIPNEQFFGPGTRLTVL.

A few counts support this clonotype. The chain couples TRBV12-5 to TRBJ2-5; the D gene could be TRBD1 or TRBD2 (6 bases each). Deletions cut 1 base from V and 0 bases from J, with 18 bases between. This CDR3 has 18 residues. Per the germline V gene, CDR1 is LGHNT and CDR2 is FRNRAP. The CDR3: CASGLASLGRGDQETQYF. The CDR3 nucleotides are TGTGCTAGTGGTTTGGCTTCCCTCGGTAGGGGGGACCAAGAGACCCAGTACTTC.

This clonotype was seen ten or more times. The chain uses TRBV7-2 and TRBJ2-4; 12 bases are shared with TRBD1. CDR3 length equals 15 residues. The V gene end was trimmed by 3 bases and the J gene end by 6 bases; junction bases not matched to a gene: 3. Per germline, CDR1 SGHTA and CDR2 FQGNSA. The CDR3 sequence is CASSLGTGGPNIQYF. The CDR3 coding sequence is TGTGCCAGCAGCTTGGGGACAGGGGGCCCAAACATTCAGTACTTC.

This clonotype came up many times. The rearrangement links TRBV2 to TRBJ2-1; 7 nucleotides align to TRBD2. The CDR3 totals 18 residues. Trimming at V came to 6 bases and at J to 4 bases, leaving 18 bases not matched to a gene. CDR1 is SNHLY, CDR2 FYNNEI, per germline. The CDR3 DNA follows: TGTGCCAGCAGGTCAGGGAGGGTTGCTGAGATGCCTTACAATGAGCAGTTCTTC. Its protein product is CASRSGRVAEMPYNEQFF.

In this sample, this clonotype turned up many times. The chain couples TRBV4-2 to TRBJ2-1; 7 nucleotides line up with TRBD2. This CDR3 contains 15 residues. Germline assignment: CDR1 LGHNA and CDR2 YNFKEQ. The J segment lost 5 bases and the V segment lost 0 bases, leaving 4 bases of the junction unmatched. The CDR3 protein is CASSQEWGGHNEQFF. The DNA of the CDR3 is TGTGCCAGCAGCCAAGAGTGGGGGGGTCACAATGAGCAGTTCTTC.

The CDR3 protein is CSARDGSGRAGYNEQFF. The CDR3 coding sequence is TGCAGTGCTAGAGATGGGAGCGGGAGGGCCGGATACAATGAGCAGTTCTTC. The chain combines TRBV20-1 with TRBJ2-1; 10 nucleotides agree with TRBD2. CDR3 length: 17 amino acids. V shed 0 bases, J shed 4 bases, and the junction held 9 bases outside the gene matches. Germline CDR1 is DFQATT and CDR2 is SNEGSKA (reference sequence).

This clonotype was found many times. V and J are TRBV5-8 and TRBJ2-3; 8 nucleotides line up with TRBD2. V gave up 3 bases and J gave up 0 bases; unmatched junction bases: 3. Per the germline V gene, CDR1 is SGHTS and CDR2 is YDEGEE. The CDR3 totals 15 residues. CDR3 DNA: TGTGCCAGCAGCTGGGGCGGGGGGAGCACAGATACGCAGTATTTT. Its protein product is CASSWGGGSTDTQYF. The entire variable domain, with the rest obtained from reference TRBV5-8 and TRBJ2-3, is as follows: EAGVTQSPTHLIKTRGQQATLRCSPISGHTSVYWYQQALGLGLQFLLWYDEGEERNRGNFPPRFSGRQFPNYSSELNVNALELEDSALYLCASSWGGGSTDTQYFGPGTRLTVL.

This clonotype was counted at least ten times. This sequence joins TRBV20-1 and TRBJ1-5; no clear D gene. V lost 2 bases and J lost 1, with 12 bases in between. CDR3 length: 15 residues. CDR1 DFQATT and CDR2 SNEGSKA come from the germline V gene (reference sequence). The CDR3 loop is CSARPEAVSNQPQHF. The CDR3 region has the DNA TGCAGTGCTAGACCCGAAGCGGTGAGCAATCAGCCCCAGCATTTT.

At least ten counts were recorded for this clonotype. The rearrangement uses TRBV12-3 or TRBV12-4 and TRBJ1-4; TRBD1 matches at 7 bases. Trimming removed 3 bases from V and 5 bases from J; junction bases left unmatched: 6. CDR3 length equals 15 residues. CDR3 DNA sequence: TGTGCCAGCAGTTTGTGGGACAGACTAAATGAAAAACTGTTTTTT. As protein: CASSLWDRLNEKLFF.

This clonotype was found many times. The rearrangement links TRBV5-4 to TRBJ2-3, with 7 bases that match TRBD2. The length of the CDR3 is 17 residues. Unmatched junction bases numbered 13, after V lost 4 bases and J lost 2 bases. The germline V gene has CDR1 SGHNT and CDR2 YYREEE (reference sequence). The CDR3 coding sequence is TGTGCCAGCAGCGCCGTGACTAGCAGCCTAACCACAGATACGCAGTATTTT. Protein sequence: CASSAVTSSLTTDTQYF.

CDR3 sequence: CASSRYGKYEQYF. The DNA for the CDR3 is TGTGCCAGTAGCCGATACGGGAAGTACGAGCAGTACTTC. This rearrangement joins TRBV19 to TRBJ2-7, with D tentatively TRBD2 (5 bases). With 6 bases removed from V and 4 bases from J, the gap between germline ends came to 13 bases. Germline V gives CDR1 LNHDA, CDR2 SQIVND (reference sequence). The CDR3 covers 13 residues.

This clonotype showed up many times. This chain connects TRBV29-1 to TRBJ2-1; 10 bases align to TRBD2. V trimming: 6 bases; J trimming: 3 bases; junction bases outside the gene matches: 5. The CDR3 loop spans 14 amino acids. Germline CDR1 reads SQVTM; CDR2 reads ANQGSEA. Here the CDR3 reads CSVEGLAFYNEQFF. Written as DNA, the CDR3 is TGCAGCGTCGAGGGACTAGCGTTCTACAATGAGCAGTTCTTC.

This clonotype was counted ten times or more. V and J are TRBV11-2 and TRBJ2-5; 11 positions match TRBD2. The V gene end was trimmed by 3 bases and the J gene end by 4 bases; junction bases not matched to a gene: 4. The CDR3 sequence is 15 residues long. Germline CDR1 SGHAT, CDR2 FQNNGV. The CDR3 DNA reads TGTGCCAGCAGCTTTAGCGGGGGGGCCTTAGAGACCCAGTACTTC. Translating it yields CASSFSGGALETQYF.

This clonotype came up many times. CDR3 in DNA: TGTGCCACCAGTGATTTGCAGGGAAATGAGCAGTTCTTC. It encodes CATSDLQGNEQFF. The rearrangement uses TRBV24-1 and TRBJ2-1, with a weak D call TRBD1 (5 bases). V was trimmed by 0 bases and J by 7 bases, leaving 6 bases between them. Germline values: CDR1 KGHDR, CDR2 SFDVKD. The CDR3 is made up of 13 amino acids.

This clonotype was seen ten or more times. This chain uses TRBV28 with TRBJ1-2, with D uncertain. Deletions cut 7 bases from V and 5 bases from J, with 17 bases between. The germline gives CDR1 MDHEN, CDR2 SYDVKM. The CDR3 is 14 residues long. This CDR3 is CASKGGISGYGYTF. The CDR3 DNA is TGTGCCAGCAAAGGAGGGATTTCTGGGTATGGCTACACCTTC.

Remarks on this clonotype: A read error likely explains this, since a far larger clone differs by one base. The genes are TRBV24-1 and TRBJ2-7; no definite D call. This CDR3 has 16 amino acids. The germline V gene encodes CDR1 KGHDR and CDR2 SFDVKD. The V end was cut by 1 base, the J end by 7 bases, with 19 bases between. CDR3 DNA sequence: TGTGCCACCAGTGATTTAGAGGCAGGTTCCTACAATGAGCAGTACTTC. Translated: CATSDLEAGSYNEQYF.

The rearrangement joins TRBV7-8 to TRBJ2-1, with 7 bases lining up with TRBD2. V lost 5 bases and J lost 4; bases outside the gene matches: 8. The CDR3 covers 15 residues. Germline V gene sequence: CDR1 SGHVS, CDR2 FQNEAQ. The CDR3 spells CASSPRGTRYNEQFF. The CDR3 DNA follows: TGTGCCAGCAGCCCGCGGGGGACCAGATACAATGAGCAGTTCTTC.

A word on this clonotype: A far larger clone lies a single base away; this is likely a read error. The chain combines TRBV11-3 with TRBJ2-7; unclear D gene. V was trimmed by 5 bases and J by 7 bases, leaving 12 bases between them. Germline V gene lookup returns CDR1 SGHNT and CDR2 YENEEA. The CDR3 loop spans 12 amino acids. CDR3 loop: CASSLRSNEQYF. In nucleotides, the CDR3 is TGTGCCAGCAGCCTACGAAGCAATGAGCAGTACTTC.